The 10 T cell receptor beta chains below come from one sample, sequenced in a study of vaccination and CD4 T cells after COVID-19. Described treatment: roughly 10-day PBMC culture with coronavirus spike peptide pools or control peptides (ViraFEST assay). The Oncomine TCR Beta short-read assay was applied to DNA of cultured CD4+ T cells. TCRdb used MiXCR to reprocess the PCR reads, holding one entry per CDR3 protein. The sample lists about 15,000 distinct CDR3 sequences; 40% to 60% were seen once. Antigens for these TCRs are unknown. The material was CD4+ T cells from blood, cultured in vitro, obtained before SARS-CoV-2 vaccination. These receptors were collected from a human donor who had recovered from COVID-19.

This clonotype has just one count. The chain has TRBV5-4 and TRBJ2-2, with TRBD1 matching 8 bases. The germline gives CDR1 SGHNT, CDR2 YYREEE (reference sequence). V lost 4 bases, J lost 6 bases, and 5 bases stayed unmatched. CDR3 length equals 14 residues. The CDR3 sequence is CASSPDRESGELFF. CDR3 DNA sequence: TGTGCCAGCAGCCCGGACAGGGAGTCCGGGGAGCTGTTTTTT.

The J gene is TRBJ2-3, the V gene TRBV19; D might be TRBD2 (6 bases). The V end lost 4 bases, the J end lost 1 base, and 12 bases lay between the germline ends. Germline CDR1 is LNHDA and CDR2 is SQIVND (reference sequence). The CDR3 covers 15 residues. The DNA for the CDR3 is TGTGCCAGTAGTAGGGGGGAGACTCGCACAGATACGCAGTATTTT. It is translated as CASSRGETRTDTQYF.

In this sample, this clonotype turned up a few times. The chain couples TRBV28 to TRBJ2-3; D gene ambiguous. Trimming cost V 6 bases and J 1 base, with 11 bases left between them. The V gene's germline CDR1 is MDHEN and CDR2 SYDVKM. This CDR3 has 14 residues. The CDR3 loop reads CASSLAGRTDTQYF. The DNA of the CDR3 is TGTGCCAGCAGCTTAGCCGGACGCACAGATACGCAGTATTTT.

This clonotype occurred once. The chain couples TRBV5-4 to TRBJ2-7, with 12 nucleotides matching TRBD2. Trimming took 3 bases from V and 1 from J; bases not matched to a gene: 8. The length of the CDR3 is 17 residues. The germline gives CDR1 SGHNT, CDR2 YYREEE (reference sequence). Written as DNA, the CDR3 is TGTGCCAGCAGCTGGACTAGCGGGGTGAGTGGGTCCTACGAGCAGTACTTC. It yields the protein CASSWTSGVSGSYEQYF.

The chain is built from TRBV20-1 and TRBJ2-1; TRBD1 matches 9 bases. CDR3 length: 15 residues. The V gene's germline CDR1 is DFQATT and CDR2 SNEGSKA (reference sequence). The V segment lost 5 bases and the J segment 2 bases; nucleotides outside the gene matches: 7. The CDR3, as DNA: TGCAGTGCTTCAACATGGACAGGGGCCTACAATGAGCAGTTCTTC. Its translation: CSASTWTGAYNEQFF.

The chain has TRBV20-1 and TRBJ1-5, with D possibly TRBD1 on 5 matching bases. CDR1 and CDR2 from the germline V gene are DFQATT and SNEGSKA (reference sequence). There are 14 residues in the CDR3. Trimming removed 7 bases from V and 7 bases from J, with 20 bases in between. CDR3 region: CSVTVGTQGQPQHF. CDR3 sequence (DNA): TGCAGTGTAACCGTGGGGACTCAGGGACAGCCCCAGCATTTT.

The chain uses TRBV7-9 and TRBJ1-4; D gene uncertain. Per the germline V gene, CDR1 is SEHNR and CDR2 is FQNEAQ (reference sequence). V gave up 4 bases and J gave up 8 bases, with 14 bases separating them. The CDR3 runs 14 residues. The CDR3 sequence is CASSSPPTDEKLFF. The DNA of the CDR3 is TGTGCCAGCAGCTCTCCCCCTACAGACGAAAAACTGTTTTTT.

This rearrangement joins TRBV7-2 to TRBJ1-4; unclear D gene. Germline-derived CDR1 and CDR2 are SGHTA and FQGNSA. This CDR3 has 14 amino acids. Trimming shortened V by 4 bases and J by 8 bases, and 14 bases separated the two germline ends. The CDR3 region is CASSYGLPREKLFF. Here the CDR3 DNA reads TGTGCCAGCAGCTACGGACTGCCTCGAGAAAAACTGTTTTTT.

This clonotype was found a few times. The gene calls are TRBV19 and TRBJ2-1, with 10 bases lining up with TRBD1. The CDR3 contains 15 residues. V shed 5 bases, J shed 8 bases, and the junction held 9 bases outside the gene matches. The germline gives CDR1 LNHDA, CDR2 SQIVND (reference sequence). DNA of the CDR3: TGTGCCAGTAGTCCTGGACAGGGGGGCGTGGATGAGCAGTTCTTC. It encodes CASSPGQGGVDEQFF.

CDR3 DNA: TGTGCCTCGAGGCCAGGGGGGACCCAAGAGACCCAGTACTTC. Its translation: CASRPGGTQETQYF. V is TRBV30 and J is TRBJ2-5, with D perhaps matching TRBD1 (7 bases). This CDR3 region has 14 residues. Germline V gives CDR1 GTSNPN, CDR2 SVGIG (reference sequence). The V end lost 7 bases, the J end lost 1 base, and 16 bases lay between the germline ends.